The rows below give T cell receptor beta chains drawn from one sample of a study of cytomegalovirus exposure and HLA in healthy donors. Profiling relied on immunoSEQ multiplex PCR, and the TCRdb table lists in-frame clones only, not all of them. The sample lists about 360,000 clones, 86% occurring once. Sequencing used PBMCs. All receptors come from a woman aged 18-35 years in good health and CMV-seronegative. Both conserved end residues are part of each CDR3. Fields, in order: D gene, clone size, J gene, V gene, CDR3 DNA, CDR3 protein. D genes are given only for firm matches. Clone size is shown for a subset of rows, as once, few, many or a class of expanded clone.

d_call: TRBD2
clone_size: NA
j_call: TRBJ2-3
v_call: TRBV15
cdr3_nt: TGTGCCACCAGCGCAAGACTAGCGGGGGGGGGCACAGATACGCAGTATTTT
cdr3_aa: CATSARLAGGGTDTQYF

d_call: NA
clone_size: once
j_call: TRBJ1-1
v_call: TRBV4-1
cdr3_nt: TGCGCCAGCAGCCAAGCCACAGGGAACACTGAAGCTTTCTTT
cdr3_aa: CASSQATGNTEAFF

d_call: NA
clone_size: NA
j_call: TRBJ1-2
v_call: TRBV27
cdr3_nt: TGTGCCAGCAGTCCCGAGGGTAGTGGCTATGGCTACACCTTC
cdr3_aa: CASSPEGSGYGYTF

d_call: TRBD2
clone_size: NA
j_call: TRBJ2-3
v_call: TRBV9
cdr3_nt: TGTGCCAGCAGCGCCGGACTAGCGGGGGCCCCGGGGACAGATACGCAGTATTTT
cdr3_aa: CASSAGLAGAPGTDTQYF

d_call: NA
clone_size: NA
j_call: TRBJ2-1
v_call: TRBV28
cdr3_nt: TGTGCCAGCAGTCTAGCCCCGGCCAGCTCCTACAATGAGCAGTTCTTC
cdr3_aa: CASSLAPASSYNEQFF

d_call: NA
clone_size: NA
j_call: TRBJ2-7
v_call: TRBV19
cdr3_nt: TGTGCCAGTAGCCCCTCATGGGGGCGCGCCCACGAGCAGTACTTC
cdr3_aa: CASSPSWGRAHEQYF

d_call: TRBD2
clone_size: NA
j_call: TRBJ2-3
v_call: TRBV2
cdr3_nt: TGTGCCAGCTTGACTAGCGGGGGGGCCTCCTTCACAGATACGCAGTATTTT
cdr3_aa: CASLTSGGASFTDTQYF

d_call: TRBD1
clone_size: NA
j_call: TRBJ2-5
v_call: TRBV28
cdr3_nt: TGTGCCAGCAGTTCCGGACAGGCACAAGAGACCCAGTACTTC
cdr3_aa: CASSSGQAQETQYF

d_call: NA
clone_size: NA
j_call: TRBJ2-7
v_call: TRBV2
cdr3_nt: TGTGCCAGCAGTAAGGTCCCCGGGGGCGAGCAGTACTTC
cdr3_aa: CASSKVPGGEQYF

d_call: NA
clone_size: NA
j_call: TRBJ1-1
v_call: TRBV5-1
cdr3_nt: TGCGCCAGCAGCTTATCCCTCCAGGGTGAGCGACAAACTTTCTTT
cdr3_aa: CASSLSLQGERQTFF

d_call: TRBD1
clone_size: NA
j_call: TRBJ1-1
v_call: TRBV6-5
cdr3_nt: TGTGCCAGCAGAGACAACAGGGGGAACGACGCTGAAGCTTTCTTT
cdr3_aa: CASRDNRGNDAEAFF

d_call: NA
clone_size: NA
j_call: TRBJ1-5
v_call: TRBV30
cdr3_nt: TGTGCCTGGAGTGACCGCGCAAAGTATAGCAATCAGCCCCAGCATTTT
cdr3_aa: CAWSDRAKYSNQPQHF

d_call: NA
clone_size: NA
j_call: TRBJ1-1
v_call: TRBV28
cdr3_nt: TGTGCCAGCAGTATACTCCGCCGGGGGGCGACCACTGAAGCTTTCTTT
cdr3_aa: CASSILRRGATTEAFF

d_call: NA
clone_size: NA
j_call: TRBJ1-2
v_call: TRBV18
cdr3_nt: TGTGCCAGCTCACAGGGGTTATACTATGGCTACACCTTC
cdr3_aa: CASSQGLYYGYTF

d_call: NA
clone_size: NA
j_call: TRBJ2-5
v_call: TRBV2
cdr3_nt: TGTGCCAGCACCAGAGGGCGTCTAGATGCTGAGACCCAGTACTTC
cdr3_aa: CASTRGRLDAETQYF

d_call: NA
clone_size: NA
j_call: TRBJ1-4
v_call: TRBV10-3
cdr3_nt: TGTGCCATCAGTGACGGGGTCAGTGAAAAACTGTTTTTT
cdr3_aa: CAISDGVSEKLFF

d_call: TRBD1
clone_size: NA
j_call: TRBJ2-5
v_call: TRBV27
cdr3_nt: TGTGCCAGCAGTCTCAGACAGGGGAAGGCGTGGGAGACCCAGTACTTC
cdr3_aa: CASSLRQGKAWETQYF

d_call: TRBD1
clone_size: NA
j_call: TRBJ2-7
v_call: TRBV28
cdr3_nt: TGTGCCAGCAGTTTAGGGGGACAGGGATACGAGCAGTACTTC
cdr3_aa: CASSLGGQGYEQYF

d_call: NA
clone_size: NA
j_call: TRBJ1-1
v_call: TRBV6-6
cdr3_nt: TGTGCCAGCACCGAGACAGGAAGGGGAACTGAAGCTTTCTTT
cdr3_aa: CASTETGRGTEAFF

d_call: TRBD2
clone_size: NA
j_call: TRBJ2-7
v_call: TRBV4-1
cdr3_nt: TGCGCCAGCAGCCAAGTGCTAGCGGGATCCTCCTACGAGCAGTACTTC
cdr3_aa: CASSQVLAGSSYEQYF

d_call: TRBD1
clone_size: NA
j_call: TRBJ1-1
v_call: TRBV29-1
cdr3_nt: TGCAGCGTAGGGGACAGGGGAAGGGGCACTGAAGCTTTCTTT
cdr3_aa: CSVGDRGRGTEAFF

d_call: TRBD1
clone_size: few
j_call: TRBJ1-2
v_call: TRBV5-5
cdr3_nt: TGTGCCAGCAGCTATACAGGGGGCGGTGGCTACACCTTC
cdr3_aa: CASSYTGGGGYTF

d_call: NA
clone_size: NA
j_call: TRBJ1-1
v_call: TRBV5-1
cdr3_nt: TGCGCCAGCAGCTTGGTGTTGAGTGGGGGCGCGAGGGTAAACACTGAAGCTTTCTTT
cdr3_aa: CASSLVLSGGARVNTEAFF

d_call: NA
clone_size: NA
j_call: TRBJ1-1
v_call: TRBV27
cdr3_nt: TGTGCCAGCAGTTTATTTGGGGGCGAAGCTTTCTTT
cdr3_aa: CASSLFGGEAFF

d_call: NA
clone_size: few
j_call: TRBJ1-5
v_call: TRBV21-1
cdr3_nt: TGTGCCAGCAGCAAAAAGGGACAGGGTAGAAATCAGCCCCAGCATTTT
cdr3_aa: CASSKKGQGRNQPQHF

d_call: TRBD1
clone_size: NA
j_call: TRBJ2-7
v_call: TRBV2
cdr3_nt: TGTGCCAGCAGTCTGTCTCCGGGACAGCTGTACTTC
cdr3_aa: CASSLSPGQLYF

d_call: TRBD2
clone_size: NA
j_call: TRBJ2-3
v_call: TRBV29-1
cdr3_nt: TGCAGCGTCGCGATAGCGGGAGGGATCACAGATACGCAGTATTTT
cdr3_aa: CSVAIAGGITDTQYF

d_call: NA
clone_size: few
j_call: TRBJ1-1
v_call: TRBV5-6
cdr3_nt: TGTGCCAGCACCCTAGGTGATACTGAAGCTTTCTTT
cdr3_aa: CASTLGDTEAFF

d_call: NA
clone_size: NA
j_call: TRBJ2-2
v_call: TRBV6-4
cdr3_nt: TGTGCCAGCAGCGCTTTCGGGTCGGGGAACACCGGGGAGCTGTTTTTT
cdr3_aa: CASSAFGSGNTGELFF

d_call: TRBD2
clone_size: NA
j_call: TRBJ2-1
v_call: TRBV27
cdr3_nt: TGTGCCAGCAGTCTACCGGGACTAGCGGGAGAAGGTGAGCAGTTCTTC
cdr3_aa: CASSLPGLAGEGEQFF

d_call: NA
clone_size: NA
j_call: TRBJ1-1
v_call: TRBV4-2
cdr3_nt: TGTGCCAGCAGCCAACAGCGAGAGGGTAGCGGGATGAACACTGAAGCTTTCTTT
cdr3_aa: CASSQQREGSGMNTEAFF

d_call: NA
clone_size: NA
j_call: TRBJ2-1
v_call: TRBV11-2
cdr3_nt: TGTGCCAGCAGCGCAGGTGAGCAGTTCTTC
cdr3_aa: CASSAGEQFF

d_call: NA
clone_size: NA
j_call: TRBJ2-1
v_call: TRBV2
cdr3_nt: TGTGCCAGCAGTGCCCCGCGGCAGGGTACACATTTAAATGAGCAGTTCTTC
cdr3_aa: CASSAPRQGTHLNEQFF

d_call: TRBD1
clone_size: NA
j_call: TRBJ1-2
v_call: TRBV9
cdr3_nt: TGTGCCAGCAGAAACAGGGGCGGGGATGGCTACACCTTC
cdr3_aa: CASRNRGGDGYTF

d_call: NA
clone_size: once
j_call: TRBJ2-2
v_call: TRBV6-1
cdr3_nt: TGTGCCAGCAGTGCCCAATACAGGCACCGGGCCGGGGAGCTGTTTTTT
cdr3_aa: CASSAQYRHRAGELFF

d_call: TRBD2
clone_size: NA
j_call: TRBJ2-2
v_call: TRBV29-1
cdr3_nt: TGCAGCGTTGACGGTGGTAGCGGGAAAATGGGGACCGGGGAGCTGTTTTTT
cdr3_aa: CSVDGGSGKMGTGELFF

d_call: NA
clone_size: NA
j_call: TRBJ1-4
v_call: TRBV4-1
cdr3_nt: TGCGCCAGCAGCCAGGCCCTTAATGAAAAACTGTTTTTT
cdr3_aa: CASSQALNEKLFF

d_call: NA
clone_size: NA
j_call: TRBJ2-7
v_call: TRBV7-8
cdr3_nt: TGTGCCAGCAGCTTAGTACTTCACGAGCAGTACTTC
cdr3_aa: CASSLVLHEQYF

d_call: TRBD1
clone_size: NA
j_call: TRBJ1-2
v_call: TRBV9
cdr3_nt: TGTGCCAGCAGCGGTCCTCAGGGGGATTTGAACTATGGCTACACCTTC
cdr3_aa: CASSGPQGDLNYGYTF

d_call: TRBD1
clone_size: NA
j_call: TRBJ1-2
v_call: TRBV7-9
cdr3_nt: TGTGCCAGCAGCTTGGGACAGGGGGCAAGGGGCTACACCTTC
cdr3_aa: CASSLGQGARGYTF

d_call: NA
clone_size: NA
j_call: TRBJ1-5
v_call: TRBV21-1
cdr3_nt: TGTGCCAGCAGCAAAAGAAAGGTAGAATTCTTTACCGAGGCTGATCAGCCCCAGCATTTT
cdr3_aa: CASSKRKVEFFTEADQPQHF